These T cell receptor beta chains were read from a single sample in a study of cytomegalovirus exposure and HLA in healthy donors. Sequencing used immunoSEQ multiplex PCR; TCRdb keeps in-frame clones, though not all of them. The repertoire holds 130,000 or so clones, with approximately 75% as singletons. Sample: PBMCs. Every receptor here comes from a man aged 50-60 years in good health and CMV-seropositive. Each CDR3 is given with its conserved first and last residue. Each record gives: clone size, D gene, V gene, J gene, CDR3 protein, CDR3 DNA. D genes are given only for firm matches. Clone sizes are given selectively: once, few, many, or a class where the clone is expanded.

>.|TRBD2|TRBV19|TRBJ2-7
CASSAGTSGTYEQYF
TGTGCCAGTAGCGCCGGGACTAGCGGCACCTACGAGCAGTACTTC
>few|.|TRBV2|TRBJ2-1
CASSEGGAGADNEQFF
TGTGCCAGCAGTGAGGGAGGGGCGGGGGCCGACAATGAGCAGTTCTTC
>few|TRBD2|TRBV5-1|TRBJ2-7
CASSSQVAGGVEQYF
TGCGCCAGCAGCTCGCAGGTAGCGGGAGGGGTCGAGCAGTACTTC
>.|.|TRBV6-5|TRBJ1-2
CASTNPANYGYTF
TGTGCCAGCACCAACCCAGCTAACTATGGCTACACCTTC
>.|TRBD1|TRBV2|TRBJ1-4
CASRADRPVLSDEKLFF
TGTGCCAGCAGAGCGGACAGGCCGGTCCTTTCGGATGAAAAACTGTTTTTT
>.|TRBD1|TRBV6-5|TRBJ2-7
CASSPQGPTTYEQYF
TGTGCCAGCAGCCCACAGGGGCCGACCACCTACGAGCAGTACTTC
>.|.|TRBV5-4|TRBJ2-7
CASSFRTPSSYEQYF
TGTGCCAGCAGCTTTCGGACGCCTAGCTCCTACGAGCAGTACTTC
>.|.|TRBV19|TRBJ2-2
CASSLRDSPLAGELFF
TGTGCCAGTAGTCTGAGAGACTCACCCCTCGCCGGGGAGCTGTTTTTT
>.|.|TRBV28|TRBJ1-2
CASSLLQGQGYTF
TGTGCCAGCAGCCTTCTCCAGGGGCAGGGCTACACCTTC
>.|TRBD1|TRBV5-1|TRBJ2-3
CASSSQGSTDTQYF
TGCGCCAGCAGCTCACAGGGGAGCACAGATACGCAGTATTTT
>.|TRBD1|TRBV5-1|TRBJ1-2
CASSSGTGNYGYTF
TGCGCCAGCAGCTCCGGGACAGGGAACTATGGCTACACCTTC
>.|TRBD1|TRBV5-4|TRBJ2-7
CASSLGGQGLYEQYF
TGTGCCAGCAGCTTGGGGGGACAGGGTTTATACGAGCAGTACTTC
>few|.|TRBV15|TRBJ1-4
CATSRVRGRGNEKLFF
TGTGCCACCAGCAGAGTCAGGGGAAGAGGTAATGAAAAACTGTTTTTT
>.|.|TRBV7-2|TRBJ1-3
CASSLGQPGNTIYF
TGTGCCAGCAGCTTAGGACAGCCTGGAAACACCATATATTTT
>.|TRBD1|TRBV7-9|TRBJ2-3
CASSLRGRETDTQYF
TGTGCCAGCAGCTTAAGGGGGCGTGAGACAGATACGCAGTATTTT
>.|.|TRBV7-7|TRBJ2-1
CASSRTWGGDYEQFF
TGTGCCAGCAGCCGAACATGGGGGGGCGATTATGAGCAGTTCTTC
>.|TRBD1|TRBV28|TRBJ1-1
CASSRGQGFTEAFF
TGTGCCAGCAGTAGGGGACAGGGGTTCACTGAAGCTTTCTTT
>.|TRBD1|TRBV7-9|TRBJ1-2
CSSSLGQGGGYTF
TGTTCCAGCAGCTTGGGACAGGGAGGAGGCTACACCTTC
>.|TRBD1|TRBV5-1|TRBJ1-4
CASSLGGGYEKLFF
TGCGCCAGCAGCTTGGGAGGGGGCTACGAAAAACTGTTTTTT
>.|TRBD2|TRBV13|TRBJ2-5
CASSSPLATQETQYF
TGTGCCAGCAGCTCCCCACTAGCGACACAAGAGACCCAGTACTTC
>.|.|TRBV6-6|TRBJ2-2
CASRAPGGLTGELFF
TGTGCCAGCAGGGCGCCCGGGGGGCTGACCGGGGAGCTGTTTTTT
>once|TRBD1|TRBV7-9|TRBJ1-1
CSSSPGGDRGPGTEAFF
TGTTCCAGCAGCCCCGGGGGGGACAGGGGGCCGGGCACTGAAGCTTTCTTT
>.|.|TRBV11-1|TRBJ2-7
CASSPLGTYEQYF
TGTGCCAGCAGCCCACTAGGAACCTACGAGCAGTACTTC
>few|.|TRBV6-1|TRBJ1-1
CATTMGRSNTEAFF
TGTGCCACCACCATGGGCAGGTCGAACACTGAAGCTTTCTTT
>.|TRBD1|TRBV7-9|TRBJ2-2
CASSVGTGAAGELFF
TGTGCCAGCAGCGTCGGGACAGGCGCCGCCGGGGAGCTGTTTTTT
>.|TRBD1|TRBV2|TRBJ1-2
CASSLDREGVGYGYTF
TGTGCCAGCAGCCTGGACAGGGAAGGCGTGGGGTATGGCTACACCTTC
>.|.|TRBV7-5|TRBJ1-5
CVRSFRGNQPQHF
TGTGTCAGAAGCTTCAGGGGTAATCAGCCCCAGCATTTT
>few|.|TRBV7-8|TRBJ1-3
CASSPIMGSSGNTIYF
TGTGCCAGCAGCCCTATTATGGGGAGCTCTGGAAACACCATATATTTT
>.|TRBD1|TRBV19|TRBJ1-5
CASSIKGWTGGEQPQHF
TGTGCCAGTAGTATTAAGGGGTGGACAGGGGGCGAACAGCCCCAGCATTTT
>.|.|TRBV5-8|TRBJ1-1
CASSLVLQGYGTEAFF
TGTGCCAGCAGCTTGGTCTTACAGGGATATGGCACTGAAGCTTTCTTT
>.|.|TRBV19|TRBJ2-2
CASSPPRTSPTPGELFF
TGTGCCAGTAGTCCCCCAAGGACATCTCCTACTCCCGGGGAGCTGTTTTTT
>.|.|TRBV7-2|TRBJ2-1
CASSFGRYNEQFF
TGTGCCAGCAGCTTTGGGCGTTACAATGAGCAGTTCTTC
>once|TRBD1|TRBV27|TRBJ1-4
CASSRDRTNEKLFF
TGTGCCAGCAGTCGGGACAGAACTAATGAAAAACTGTTTTTT
>.|TRBD2|TRBV7-3|TRBJ2-1
CASSLTSEFYNEQFF
TGTGCCAGCAGCTTGACTAGCGAGTTTTACAATGAGCAGTTCTTC
>.|.|TRBV27|TRBJ2-5
CASSLSRGETQYF
TGTGCCAGCAGTTTATCGAGAGGGGAGACCCAGTACTTC
>.|.|TRBV5-4|TRBJ2-4
CASSRGAKNIQYF
TGTGCCAGCAGCCGGGGGGCCAAAAACATTCAGTACTTC
>few|TRBD2|TRBV7-2|TRBJ2-3
CASSITTSTWDTQYF
TGTGCCAGCAGCATTACGACTAGCACGTGGGATACGCAGTATTTT
>.|.|TRBV27|TRBJ2-7
CASRRTGSYEQYF
TGTGCCAGCAGGAGAACAGGTTCCTACGAGCAGTACTTC
>.|.|TRBV6-1|TRBJ1-6
CASSESRQVQASPLHF
TGTGCCAGCAGTGAATCCCGACAGGTCCAGGCGTCACCCCTCCACTTT
>.|.|TRBV27|TRBJ1-6
CASSLIGEPPLHF
TGTGCCAGCAGTTTAATAGGGGAACCACCCCTCCACTTT
>once|TRBD1|TRBV11-2|TRBJ2-1
CASSYRGDSYNEQFF
TGTGCCAGCAGTTACAGGGGAGACTCCTACAATGAGCAGTTCTTC
>.|.|TRBV5-1|TRBJ2-2
CASRRRGTGELFF
TGCGCCAGCCGCCGGAGGGGCACCGGGGAGCTGTTTTTT
>.|.|TRBV6-5|TRBJ1-2
CASSYSGRALYGYTF
TGTGCCAGCAGTTACTCGGGCAGAGCCCTCTATGGCTACACCTTC
>.|.|TRBV29-1|TRBJ2-2
CSVRDTGFTGELFF
TGCAGCGTCCGGGACACGGGTTTCACCGGGGAGCTGTTTTTT
>once|.|TRBV18|TRBJ2-5
CASSPSGALETQYF
TGTGCCAGCTCACCTTCAGGGGCGTTGGAGACCCAGTACTTC
>.|TRBD1|TRBV7-9|TRBJ1-1
CASSTDRGPEAFF
TGTGCCAGCAGCACAGACAGGGGCCCTGAAGCTTTCTTT
>.|.|TRBV6-1|TRBJ1-1
CASGSLNTEAFF
TGTGCCAGCGGCTCTCTTAACACTGAAGCTTTCTTT
>.|.|TRBV4-1|TRBJ1-2
CASSQRQAGYGYTF
TGCGCCAGCAGCCAAAGACAGGCGGGCTATGGCTACACCTTC
>.|.|TRBV7-8|TRBJ2-7
CASSWAGDSSYEQYF
TGTGCCAGCAGCTGGGCCGGGGACTCATCCTACGAGCAGTACTTC
>.|.|TRBV7-9|TRBJ2-1
CASSLRADSYNEQFF
TGTGCCAGCAGCTTGAGAGCGGACTCCTACAATGAGCAGTTCTTC
>.|TRBD1|TRBV9|TRBJ2-3
CASSARGSSTDTQYF
TGTGCCAGCAGCGCCAGGGGGTCTAGCACAGATACGCAGTATTTT
>.|.|TRBV29-1|TRBJ1-2
CSVGMAQNYGYTF
TGCAGCGTTGGTATGGCCCAAAACTATGGCTACACCTTC
>.|.|TRBV5-1|TRBJ2-7
CASSLDRAYEQYF
TGCGCCAGCAGCTTGGACAGGGCCTACGAGCAGTACTTC
>.|TRBD1|TRBV6-4|TRBJ1-2
CASSEQQGHGYTF
TGTGCCAGCAGTGAACAACAGGGGCATGGCTACACCTTC
>.|.|TRBV2|TRBJ2-1
CASSELVSYNEQFF
TGTGCCAGCAGTGAGCTAGTCTCCTACAATGAGCAGTTCTTC
>.|TRBD1|TRBV5-1|TRBJ1-3
CASSLGDRGFGNTIYF
TGCGCCAGCAGCTTGGGAGACAGGGGTTTTGGAAACACCATATATTTT
>.|TRBD1|TRBV6-1|TRBJ2-7
CASKIQGGHEQYF
TGTGCCAGCAAAATACAGGGGGGCCACGAGCAGTACTTC